This TCR beta chain was recorded in a study of cytomegalovirus exposure and HLA in healthy donors. Libraries were prepared by immunoSEQ multiplex PCR; TCRdb keeps only in-frame clonotypes and omits some of them. The sample lists about 60,000 clones; approximately 96% were seen once. As concerns this clone: Its antigen is currently unknown.

The study, taken as a whole, reports: Reports indicated that the classifier achieved high specificity and sensitivity in diagnosing cytomegalovirus status. The study recorded around 160 TCR beta chains that were cytomegalovirus-associated. A subsequent analysis found that TCR clusters from the first cohort also tended to co-occur in the approximately 120 validation repertoires, with approximately 95% of cluster scores above 0.

Germline CDR1 is MNHNY and CDR2 is SVGAGI (reference sequence). V lost 6 bases, J lost 1 base, and 4 bases stayed unmatched. The CDR3 is 14 residues long. The sample consisted of PBMCs. The rearrangement uses TRBV6-6 and TRBJ1-1, with 8 bases matching TRBD1. The receptor's source is a young man in good health and CMV-seronegative. CDR3: CASRLGQENTEAFF. The CDR3 DNA reads TGTGCCAGCAGATTGGGACAGGAGAACACTGAAGCTTTCTTT.